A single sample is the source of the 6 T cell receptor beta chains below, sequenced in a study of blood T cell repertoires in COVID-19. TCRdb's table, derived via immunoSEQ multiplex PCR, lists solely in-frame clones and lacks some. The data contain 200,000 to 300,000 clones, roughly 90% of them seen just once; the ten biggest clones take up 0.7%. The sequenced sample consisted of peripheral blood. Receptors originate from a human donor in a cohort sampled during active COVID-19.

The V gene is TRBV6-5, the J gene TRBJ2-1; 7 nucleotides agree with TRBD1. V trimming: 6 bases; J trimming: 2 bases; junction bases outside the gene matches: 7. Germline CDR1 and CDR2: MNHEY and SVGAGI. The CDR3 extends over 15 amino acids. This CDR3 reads CASSLTGETYNEQFF. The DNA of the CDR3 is TGTGCCAGCAGCCTTACAGGGGAGACCTACAATGAGCAGTTCTTC.

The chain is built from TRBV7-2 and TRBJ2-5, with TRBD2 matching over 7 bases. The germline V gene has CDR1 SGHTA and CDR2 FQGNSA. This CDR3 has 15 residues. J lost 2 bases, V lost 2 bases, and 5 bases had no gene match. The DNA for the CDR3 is TGTGCCAGCAGCTTATTTAGCGGGCGTCAAGAGACCCAGTACTTC. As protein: CASSLFSGRQETQYF.

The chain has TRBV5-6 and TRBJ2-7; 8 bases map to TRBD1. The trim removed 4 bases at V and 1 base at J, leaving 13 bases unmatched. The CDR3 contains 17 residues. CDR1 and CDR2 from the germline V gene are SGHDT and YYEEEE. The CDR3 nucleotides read TGTGCCAGCAGCCCGACCTCGGGACAGGCTATATCCTACGAGCAGTACTTC. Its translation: CASSPTSGQAISYEQYF.

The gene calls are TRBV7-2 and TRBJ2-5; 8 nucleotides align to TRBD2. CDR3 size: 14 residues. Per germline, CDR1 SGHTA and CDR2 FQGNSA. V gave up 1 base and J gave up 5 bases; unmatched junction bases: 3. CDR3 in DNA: TGTGCCAGCAGCTTAGAGCGGGAGTGGGAGACCCAGTACTTC. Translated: CASSLEREWETQYF.

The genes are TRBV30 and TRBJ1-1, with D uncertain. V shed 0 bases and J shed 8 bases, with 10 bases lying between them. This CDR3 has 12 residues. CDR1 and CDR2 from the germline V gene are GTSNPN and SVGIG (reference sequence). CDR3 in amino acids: CAWSVEGREAFF. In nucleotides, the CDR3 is TGTGCCTGGAGTGTAGAGGGCAGGGAAGCTTTCTTT.

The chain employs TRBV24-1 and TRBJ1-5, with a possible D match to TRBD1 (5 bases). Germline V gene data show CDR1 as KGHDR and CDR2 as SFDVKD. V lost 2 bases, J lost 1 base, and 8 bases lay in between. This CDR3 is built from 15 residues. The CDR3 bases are TGTGCCACCAGTGATTCAGGGATAAGCAATCAGCCCCAGCATTTT. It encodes CATSDSGISNQPQHF.